These 30 T cell receptor beta chains came from one sample sequenced in a study of OX40 agonist ivuxolimab in advanced cancers. Assay used: immunoSEQ multiplex PCR; TCRdb lists only in-frame clones, some missing. Here the sample spans 55,000 to 70,000 clones, around nine tenths being singletons. This material consisted of CD4+ or CD8+ T cells sorted from blood, taken in a trial of the OX40 agonist ivuxolimab. These receptors all come from an adult with an advanced solid tumor such as melanoma, head and neck, liver or kidney cancer.

This rearrangement joins TRBV28 to TRBJ2-5, with D perhaps TRBD1 or TRBD2 (5 bases each). The end of the DNA aligns better with TRBJ2-7, so the J call may be wrong. CDR3 length: 16 residues. Germline values: CDR1 MDHEN, CDR2 SYDVKM. In DNA form, the CDR3 reads TGTGCCAGCAGTTTATTGGGGGACCCGGTCCCCTACGAGCAGTACTTC. Protein: CASSLLGDPVPYEQYF.

The gene calls are TRBV7-8 and TRBJ1-2, with D possibly TRBD1 on 5 matching bases. CDR3 size: 13 residues. Germline V CDR1 and CDR2: SGHVS, FQNEAQ. V shed 1 base and J shed 8 bases, with 11 bases lying between them. The CDR3 DNA is TGTGCCAGCAGCTTAGTCGGGGGTGGCGGCTACACCTTC. Its protein is CASSLVGGGGYTF.

The chain recombines TRBV28 with TRBJ1-5, with no clear D. V was clipped by 5 bases and J by 1 base, with 12 bases between them. Germline CDR1 MDHEN, CDR2 SYDVKM. The CDR3 has 15 residues. CDR3 sequence: CASSLKSRSNQPQHF. The CDR3 nucleotides are TGTGCCAGCAGTCTCAAGTCTCGGAGCAATCAGCCCCAGCATTTT. The complete variable domain, with remaining parts taken from reference TRBV28 and TRBJ1-5, reads DVKVTQSSRYLVKRTGEKVFLECVQDMDHENMFWYRQDPGLGLRLIYFSYDVKMKEKGDIPEGYSVSREKKERFSLILESASTNQTSMYLCASSLKSRSNQPQHFGDGTRLSIL.

V gene TRBV4-2 combines with J gene TRBJ1-6, with 7 bases matching TRBD1. Germline CDR1 LGHNA, CDR2 YNFKEQ. The CDR3 loop spans 16 amino acids. J was trimmed by 10 bases and V by 1 base; bases with no gene match: 10. This chain's CDR3 is CASSQARGSGGSPLHF. CDR3 coding DNA: TGTGCCAGCAGCCAAGCCAGGGGGTCCGGAGGATCACCCCTCCACTTT.

The chain joins TRBV10-1 to TRBJ2-1; D uncertain. This CDR3 is built from 16 residues. The V gene lost 3 bases and the J gene lost 5 bases, with 17 bases spanning the gap. The germline V gene encodes CDR1 WNHNN and CDR2 SYGVQD (reference sequence). The CDR3 spells CASSDKRRLINNEQFF. The CDR3 nucleotides are TGCGCCAGCAGTGATAAAAGAAGGCTAATAAACAATGAGCAGTTCTTC.

This sequence joins TRBV30 and TRBJ1-3; the D gene is possibly TRBD1 (6 bases). The CDR3 extends over 16 amino acids. Trimming cost V 1 base and J 2 bases, with 15 bases left between them. Germline V gene sequence: CDR1 GTSNPN, CDR2 SVGIG (reference sequence). CDR3 in amino acids: CAWSEFSGAAGNTIYF. In nucleotides, the CDR3 is TGTGCCTGGAGTGAATTTTCAGGGGCGGCTGGAAACACCATATATTTT.

This clone was observed a single time. The chain recombines TRBV25-1 with TRBJ2-6; possible D gene TRBD2, 5 bases. Germline CDR1 reads MGHDK; CDR2 reads SYGVNS. Between the trimmed V and J ends, which lost 6 bases and 4 bases, there was a span of 13 bases. This CDR3 region has 15 residues. CDR3 amino acids: CASRVEGTGANVLTF. DNA of the CDR3: TGTGCCAGCAGGGTTGAGGGTACCGGGGCCAACGTCCTGACTTTC.

V is TRBV19 and J is TRBJ1-5, with D unresolved. The CDR3 length is 15 residues. The germline CDR1 and CDR2 sequences are LNHDA and SQIVND (reference sequence). The ends were cut back, 4 bases at V and 0 bases at J, with 10 bases in the middle. CDR3 sequence (DNA): TGTGCCAGTAGTAACAGCATCTATAGCAATCAGCCCCAGCATTTT. Protein: CASSNSIYSNQPQHF.

This chain connects TRBV30 to TRBJ1-1; maybe TRBD1 (5 bases). The V and J ends lost 2 bases and 8 bases respectively, with 15 bases between them. Germline assignment: CDR1 GTSNPN and CDR2 SVGIG (reference sequence). CDR3 length: 13 residues. The CDR3 coding sequence is TGTGCCTGGAGTACTTCCGCCAGGGTCGAAGCTTTCTTT. Its translation: CAWSTSARVEAFF. Filled out from reference TRBV30 and TRBJ1-1, the complete variable domain reads SQTIHQWPATLVQPVGSPLSLECTVEGTSNPNLYWYRQAAGRGLQLLFYSVGIGQISSEVPQNLSASRPQDRQFILSSKKLLLSDSGFYLCAWSTSARVEAFFGQGTRLTVV.

As to this clone: The sample holds other DNA sequences that translate to the same CDR3. The chain recombines TRBV14 with TRBJ2-2, with a tentative D call TRBD2 (5 bases). From germline, CDR1 is SGHDN and CDR2 FVKESK. There are 17 residues in the CDR3. The V gene lost 3 bases and the J gene lost 1 base, with 15 bases spanning the gap. CDR3 DNA sequence: TGTGCCAGCAGCCAGTCACGGCGGGCGCAGAACACCGGGGAGCTGTTTTTT. Amino acids: CASSQSRRAQNTGELFF.

The CDR3 DNA follows: TGTGCCTGGAGTGAGGACAGGGGCTATGGCTACACCTTC. Translated: CAWSEDRGYGYTF. The V gene is TRBV30, the J gene TRBJ1-2, with TRBD1 matching over 9 bases. The CDR3 length is 13 residues. V dropped 1 base and J dropped 4; count of bases not matched to a gene: 1. From germline, CDR1 is GTSNPN and CDR2 SVGIG (reference sequence).

As for this clone: At one of its ends the junction is not consistent with the germline gene, which may arise from a read error. This sequence joins TRBV6-6 and TRBJ2-3; 7 bases agree with TRBD1. This CDR3 spans 13 amino acids. Germline V gives CDR1 MNHNY, CDR2 SVGAGI (reference sequence). The CDR3 sequence is CASRPTGEDAQYF. The CDR3 DNA is TGTGCCAGCAGACCCACAGGGGAAGATGCGCAGTATTTT.

J is TRBJ1-1 and V is TRBV6-5; D uncertain. With 1 base removed from V and 3 bases from J, the gap between germline ends came to 15 bases. The germline gives CDR1 MNHEY, CDR2 SVGAGI. The CDR3 runs to 16 residues. The CDR3 protein is CASSYLLGGGYTEAFF. The DNA of the CDR3 is TGTGCCAGCAGTTACTTGTTGGGCGGTGGGTACACTGAAGCTTTCTTT.

The V gene is TRBV10-3, the J gene TRBJ2-7; 10 nucleotides line up with TRBD1. J lost 2 bases, V lost 6 bases, and 4 bases had no gene match. The CDR3 contains 14 residues. The germline gives CDR1 ENHRY, CDR2 SYGVKD. Here the CDR3 reads CAISTGTGAYEQYF. CDR3 bases: TGTGCCATCAGCACCGGGACAGGGGCCTACGAGCAGTACTTC.

The V and J genes are TRBV7-9 and TRBJ1-1; tentatively, D is TRBD1 (5 bases). CDR1 is SEHNR and CDR2 is FQNEAQ in the germline V gene (reference sequence). The V end lost 2 bases, the J end lost 5 bases, and 12 bases lay between the germline ends. This CDR3 has 14 residues. The CDR3 protein is CASSLQGGGTEAFF. In DNA, the CDR3 is TGTGCCAGCAGCTTACAGGGTGGGGGTACTGAAGCTTTCTTT.

The chain is built from TRBV20-1 and TRBJ2-7; a possible D gene is TRBD2 (5 bases). From germline, CDR1 is DFQATT and CDR2 SNEGSKA (reference sequence). The CDR3 is made up of 11 amino acids. Trimming removed 4 bases at V and 2 bases at J, with 6 bases between. CDR3 amino acids: CSAKEAYEQYF. For the CDR3, the DNA is TGCAGTGCTAAGGAGGCCTACGAGCAGTACTTC.

J is TRBJ2-2 and V is TRBV6-6, with D perhaps matching TRBD1 or TRBD2 (5 bases each). The CDR3 consists of 15 residues. V lost 2 bases, J lost 0 bases, and 7 bases lay in between. The germline gives CDR1 MNHNY, CDR2 SVGAGI (reference sequence). CDR3 sequence: CASSYGTANTGELFF. CDR3 in DNA: TGTGCCAGCAGTTACGGGACGGCGAACACCGGGGAGCTGTTTTTT.

This clone was observed a single time. This sequence joins TRBV11-2 and TRBJ2-3, with TRBD1 matching 9 bases. V was clipped by 5 bases and J by 0 bases; unmatched bases: 3. Looked up from germline, CDR1 is SGHAT and CDR2 is FQNNGV. The CDR3 totals 15 residues. The CDR3 nucleotides are TGTGCCAGCAGCCCCGGACAGGGGAGCACAGATACGCAGTATTTT. This codes for CASSPGQGSTDTQYF.

The chain joins TRBV7-2 to TRBJ1-2; possibly TRBD1 for D (6 bases). V was clipped by 1 base and J by 5 bases, with 11 bases between them. Germline assignment: CDR1 SGHTA and CDR2 FQGNSA. The CDR3 is made up of 14 amino acids. The DNA for the CDR3 is TGTGCCAGCAGCTTAGGGACAGCCACGTATGGCTACACCTTC. This codes for CASSLGTATYGYTF.

The chain employs TRBV28 and TRBJ1-5; 11 nucleotides match TRBD1. CDR3 size: 15 residues. Per germline, CDR1 MDHEN and CDR2 SYDVKM. Unmatched junction bases numbered 8, after V lost 6 bases and J lost 7 bases. DNA for the CDR3: TGTGCCAGCAGCAAGGGACAGGGGGTAAAGCAGCCCCAGCATTTT. It yields the protein CASSKGQGVKQPQHF.

The DNA for the CDR3 is TGCGCCAGCAGCGGAGGCCAGTCTGGGGGCTACAATGAGCAGTTCTTC. Translated, it gives CASSGGQSGGYNEQFF. The rearrangement links TRBV5-1 to TRBJ2-1; D possibly uses TRBD1 or TRBD2 (5 bases each). Germline V gives CDR1 SGHRS, CDR2 YFSETQ. Trimming left V 4 bases short and J 3 bases short, with 17 bases between. The CDR3 has 16 amino acids.

This clone was counted once. The chain is built from TRBV10-3 and TRBJ2-1; 12 bases match TRBD1. CDR1 and CDR2 from the germline V gene are ENHRY and SYGVKD. The CDR3 has 17 residues. V trimming: 6 bases; J trimming: 1 base; junction bases outside the gene matches: 7. CDR3 sequence reads: CAIRVGTGGYSYNEQFF. The CDR3 region has the DNA TGTGCCATCAGGGTTGGGACAGGGGGCTATTCCTACAATGAGCAGTTCTTC.

The V call is TRBV9, the J call TRBJ1-1; 7 positions match TRBD1. Germline values: CDR1 SGDLS, CDR2 YYNGEE. Trimming removed 0 bases from V and 0 bases from J; junction bases left unmatched: 8. CDR3 length: 17 amino acids. CDR3 bases: TGTGCCAGCAGCGTAGAGGGGGCAACCTACCTGAACACTGAAGCTTTCTTT. Its translation: CASSVEGATYLNTEAFF.

The chain is built from TRBV9 and TRBJ2-3; D could derive from TRBD1 or TRBD2 (6 bases each). CDR3 length: 16 residues. Trimming took 4 bases from V and 4 from J, leaving 19 bases between them. CDR1 and CDR2 from the germline V gene are SGDLS and YYNGEE. CDR3 sequence: CASSSRTGTGADTQYF. In DNA, the CDR3 is TGTGCCAGCAGCTCGCGAACAGGGACGGGGGCAGATACGCAGTATTTT. The full variable domain, with the rest looked up from reference TRBV9 and TRBJ2-3, is DSGVTQTPKHLITATGQRVTLRCSPRSGDLSVYWYQQSLDQGLQFLIQYYNGEERAKGNILERFSAQQFPDLHSELNLSSLELGDSALYFCASSSRTGTGADTQYFGPGTRLTVL.

The genes are TRBV4-1 and TRBJ2-7; D is perhaps TRBD2 (6 bases). The germline V gene has CDR1 MGHRA and CDR2 YSYEKL. The CDR3 spans 14 residues. The V end was cut by 0 bases, the J end by 4 bases, with 10 bases between. Here the CDR3 DNA reads TGCGCCAGCAGCCAAGACCCCCGGGGGTACGAGCAGTACTTC. Its translation is CASSQDPRGYEQYF.

The chain recombines TRBV6-5 with TRBJ1-6; 7 bases line up with TRBD1. V dropped 7 bases and J dropped 7; count of bases not matched to a gene: 10. Germline V gives CDR1 MNHEY, CDR2 SVGAGI. The CDR3 covers 15 residues. CDR3 region: CASKDGGTENSPLHF. DNA for the CDR3: TGTGCCAGCAAAGACGGCGGGACAGAGAATTCACCCCTCCACTTT.

This rearrangement joins TRBV29-1 to TRBJ1-2; D remains ambiguous. The CDR3 has 12 amino acids. Trimming removed 3 bases from V and 6 bases from J, with 11 bases in between. Germline assignment: CDR1 SQVTM and CDR2 ANQGSEA. The CDR3 here is CSVDSGLDGYTF. The CDR3 bases are TGCAGCGTTGATTCGGGTTTGGATGGCTACACCTTC.

This chain uses TRBV28 with TRBJ2-7; D not certain. The CDR3 runs 12 residues. The V gene lost 8 bases and the J gene lost 0 bases, with 8 bases spanning the gap. CDR1 and CDR2 (germline): MDHEN, SYDVKM. CDR3: CASQGYSYEQYF. In DNA, the CDR3 is TGTGCCAGCCAAGGATACTCCTACGAGCAGTACTTC.

The V call is TRBV6-6, the J call TRBJ1-2; D not resolved. Germline lookup yields CDR1 MNHNY and CDR2 SVGAGI (reference sequence). The CDR3 sequence is 15 residues long. V shed 6 bases and J shed 8 bases, with 22 bases lying between them. The CDR3 nucleotides are TGTGCCAGCAGACCCGGTTCGAGTGACGTAAGGGGCTACACCTTC. Translating gives CASRPGSSDVRGYTF.

The chain links TRBV7-9 to TRBJ2-3; no clear D. The CDR3 spans 16 residues. Germline V gene sequence: CDR1 SEHNR, CDR2 FQNEAQ (reference sequence). V was pared by 5 bases and J by 2 bases, with 17 bases between. Written as DNA, the CDR3 is TGTGCCAGCAGCCCTCACGGAAGTCCCGACACAGATACGCAGTATTTT. It is translated as CASSPHGSPDTDTQYF.